This TCR beta chain derives from a study of response to subunit inactivated influenza vaccine. There are a few counts of this clonotype. What it recognizes is unknown. The study's findings and limits: Only a handful of new T cells, the authors suggested, are recruited with each seasonal influenza vaccination.

CDR1 MNHEY and CDR2 SVGAGI come from the germline V gene. There are 14 residues in the CDR3. Trimming shortened V by 4 bases and J by 0 bases, and 10 bases separated the two germline ends. TCRdb reprocessed the RT-PCR reads via MiXCR and lists one record per CDR3 protein. The table lists about 650,000 distinct CDR3 sequences, roughly 15% of them singletons. This chain joins TRBV6-5 and TRBJ2-7; D unresolved. This specimen was PBMCs from blood, taken less than 15 days before vaccination. This clonotype was obtained from a man aged 45-65 years who received an inactivated influenza vaccine. The CDR3 here is CASSFTFSSYEQYF. The CDR3 nucleotides are TGTGCCAGCAGTTTCACTTTCAGCTCCTACGAGCAGTACTTC.